Listed below are T cell receptor beta chains from one sample, sequenced in a study of T cell responses to AZD1222 COVID-19 vaccine. Produced via immunoSEQ multiplex PCR; TCRdb's table is partial and in-frame only. The data contain about 39,000 clones, 88% of them singletons. The input for sequencing was peripheral blood, taken 28 days after the second dose of the MenACWY control vaccine. The receptors originated from an adult who received the MenACWY meningococcal vaccine as a control. Each CDR3 is given with its conserved first and last residue.

TRBV7-9 CASSLVREGETQYF
TRBV27 CASSLGGGSEQFF
TRBV28 CASSPPPRTGGGGYTF
TRBV12-3/TRBV12-4 CASSLFLDNEQFF
TRBV5-1 CASSFGGRFTDTQYF
TRBV6-6 CASSYGLAGNSYEQYF
TRBV28 CASSLWEGSEKLFF
TRBV6-1 CASSGGSLSSYNSPLHF
TRBV28 CASGLRGRETQYF
TRBV19 CASSIGRDQPQHF
TRBV9 CASTLGELGGTGELFF
TRBV7-6 CASSLEGAAGYTF
TRBV19 CASSSSGNTGELFF
TRBV4-2 CASSQGTGYGYTF